The 30 T cell receptor beta chains below come from one sample, sequenced in a study of type 1 regulatory T cells. The antigens of these receptors remain unknown. General study findings and limits: Type 1 regulatory T cells had a more restricted TCR repertoire than non-type 1 regulatory T cells.

TCRdb fed the reads into MiXCR, producing one record per CDR3 protein. The table records roughly 71,000 distinct CDR3 sequences, less than 25% of them present only once. Sequenced input: cultured type 1 regulatory T (Tr1) cells, either the whole culture or a sorted fraction (not recorded which). All receptors derive from a human donor in good health.

The V and J genes are TRBV20-1 and TRBJ2-5; 11 nucleotides line up with TRBD2. V was pared by 0 bases and J by 5 bases, with 5 bases of the junction left unmatched. Germline lookup yields CDR1 DFQATT and CDR2 SNEGSKA (reference sequence). CDR3 size: 15 residues. CDR3 sequence (DNA): TGCAGTGCTAGAGAGCTCCGACTAGCGGGGGAGACCCAGTACTTC. It yields the protein CSARELRLAGETQYF.

In DNA, the CDR3 is TGTGCCAGCAGCCCTGGACTAGCGGTGAGCTCCTACGAGCAGTACTTC. It codes for CASSPGLAVSSYEQYF. This chain links TRBV9 with TRBJ2-7; 10 nucleotides align to TRBD2. The length of the CDR3 is 16 residues. The trim removed 4 bases at V and 0 bases at J, leaving 7 bases unmatched. The germline V gene has CDR1 SGDLS and CDR2 YYNGEE. Full variable domain (outside the CDR3, taken from reference TRBV9 and TRBJ2-7): DSGVTQTPKHLITATGQRVTLRCSPRSGDLSVYWYQQSLDQGLQFLIQYYNGEERAKGNILERFSAQQFPDLHSELNLSSLELGDSALYFCASSPGLAVSSYEQYFGPGTRLTVT.

This clonotype was seen a few times. The chain recombines TRBV3-1 with TRBJ2-1, with a possible D match to TRBD2 (6 bases). This CDR3 has 13 amino acids. V was cut by 6 bases and J by 9 bases, with 15 bases left in between. From germline, CDR1 is LGHDT and CDR2 YNNKEL (reference sequence). CDR3 protein: CASSPPVTSEQFF. In DNA, the CDR3 is TGTGCCAGCAGTCCGCCAGTGACTAGTGAGCAGTTCTTC.

The chain combines TRBV20-1 with TRBJ2-1; D may be TRBD2 (6 bases). The CDR3 covers 14 residues. The V gene's germline CDR1 is DFQATT and CDR2 SNEGSKA (reference sequence). The CDR3 sequence is CNAKSEGAYNEQFF. CDR3 DNA sequence: TGCAATGCCAAATCGGAGGGAGCCTACAATGAGCAGTTCTTC.

The chain joins TRBV12-3 or TRBV12-4 to TRBJ2-2; D is possibly TRBD1 (5 bases). There are 13 residues in the CDR3. V was trimmed by 6 bases and J by 6 bases, leaving 11 bases between them. Here the CDR3 DNA reads TGTGCCAGCAGCGGGCAGGGTGCCGGGGAGCTGTTTTTT. Protein: CASSGQGAGELFF.

This rearrangement joins TRBV18 to TRBJ2-7, with 11 bases aligning to TRBD2. Losses at the gene ends were 5 bases for V and 4 bases for J; bases not matched to a gene: 7. The CDR3 is 15 amino acids. CDR1 is KGHSH and CDR2 is LQKENI in the germline V gene. CDR3 sequence (DNA): TGTGCCAGCTCATCGGGACTAGCGGCGGGGTACGAGCAGTACTTC. Residues: CASSSGLAAGYEQYF.

The chain joins TRBV5-1 to TRBJ2-2; D is possibly TRBD1 (6 bases). CDR3 length equals 16 residues. CDR1 SGHRS and CDR2 YFSETQ come from the germline V gene. Trimming left V 0 bases short and J 2 bases short, with 11 bases between. In DNA form, the CDR3 reads TGCGCCAGCAGCTTGGGAGGGACATATAACACCGGGGAGCTGTTTTTT. This encodes CASSLGGTYNTGELFF.

V is TRBV20-1 and J is TRBJ2-1, with TRBD2 as a possible D gene (6 bases). V was clipped by 4 bases and J by 9 bases, with 22 bases between them. The CDR3 is 15 residues long. From germline, CDR1 is DFQATT and CDR2 SNEGSKA (reference sequence). The CDR3 coding sequence is TGCAGTGCTATAATTCTAACCGGTATCGGGAGTGAGCAGTTCTTC. Protein sequence: CSAIILTGIGSEQFF.

This clonotype was recorded many times. The V gene is TRBV10-3, the J gene TRBJ1-6; 10 positions agree with TRBD1. CDR1 ENHRY and CDR2 SYGVKD come from the germline V gene. This CDR3 has 14 residues. V trimming: 5 bases; J trimming: 13 bases; junction bases outside the gene matches: 8. CDR3 in DNA: TGTGCCATCAGTTCCGGGACAGGGGAGTTCCCCCTCCACTTT. Protein sequence: CAISSGTGEFPLHF.

This clonotype has more than one count but fewer than ten. The chain employs TRBV6-2 or TRBV6-3 and TRBJ2-2; D is perhaps TRBD2 (5 bases). The CDR3 extends over 15 amino acids. Trimming took 5 bases from V and 0 from J, leaving 10 bases between them. Germline CDR1 MNHEY, CDR2 SVGEGT. The DNA of the CDR3 is TGTGCCAGCAGTGTCAGGAGGACGAACACCGGGGAGCTGTTTTTT. Translation gives CASSVRRTNTGELFF.

This clonotype was counted ten times or more. V usage is TRBV2 and J usage is TRBJ1-6, with TRBD1 matching over 7 bases. The CDR3 runs 16 residues. The J segment lost 5 bases and the V segment lost 8 bases, leaving 12 bases of the junction unmatched. The germline V gene encodes CDR1 SNHLY and CDR2 FYNNEI. The CDR3 sequence is CASSLIGTANNSPLHF. CDR3 coding DNA: TGTGCCAGCTCCCTGATTGGGACAGCAAATAATTCACCCCTCCACTTT.

The sample holds a few counts of this clonotype. This chain joins TRBV6-4 and TRBJ2-2; D gene uncertain. Trimming took 3 bases from V and 0 from J, leaving 5 bases between them. CDR1 is MRHNA and CDR2 is SNTAGT in the germline V gene. The CDR3 covers 14 residues. The CDR3 DNA reads as TGTGCCAGCAGTGAGAGTTCGAACACCGGGGAGCTGTTTTTT. Its protein is CASSESSNTGELFF.

This clonotype turned up a few times. The V and J genes are TRBV5-1 and TRBJ2-1; 9 positions agree with TRBD2. The CDR3 loop spans 15 amino acids. Germline V gives CDR1 SGHRS, CDR2 YFSETQ. Germline trimming cut 4 bases from V and 5 bases from J; bases unmatched to any gene: 7. The CDR3 DNA is TGCGCCAGCAGCCATGTAGCGGGAGCGAACAATGAGCAGTTCTTC. Its translation is CASSHVAGANNEQFF.

The V gene is TRBV10-3, the J gene TRBJ2-3; perhaps TRBD2 as D (6 bases). Germline V gene lookup returns CDR1 ENHRY and CDR2 SYGVKD. The CDR3 extends over 14 amino acids. With 10 bases removed from V and 0 bases from J, the gap between germline ends came to 14 bases. CDR3 protein: CASRTTLSTDTQYF. Written as DNA, the CDR3 is TGTGCCAGCCGGACTACTCTTAGCACAGATACGCAGTATTTT.

This clonotype appeared once. This sequence joins TRBV5-5 and TRBJ1-4; D not certain. V was cut by 4 bases and J by 7 bases, with 17 bases left in between. Germline V lookup: CDR1 SGHKS, CDR2 YYEKEE (reference sequence). The CDR3 is 15 amino acids. This CDR3 is CASSPPGPSAEKLFF. CDR3 DNA sequence: TGTGCCAGCAGCCCACCGGGCCCCAGCGCTGAAAAACTGTTTTTT.

This clonotype was counted a few times. This chain uses TRBV5-1 with TRBJ2-3; TRBD2 matches 11 bases. There are 14 residues in the CDR3. From germline, CDR1 is SGHRS and CDR2 YFSETQ. V lost 4 bases, J lost 6 bases, and 4 bases stayed unmatched. The CDR3 here is CASSGTSGRDTQYF. CDR3 nucleotide sequence: TGCGCCAGCAGCGGGACTAGCGGAAGGGATACGCAGTATTTT. The whole variable domain, remainder taken from reference TRBV5-1 and TRBJ2-3, is KAGVTQTPRYLIKTRGQQVTLSCSPISGHRSVSWYQQTPGQGLQFLFEYFSETQRNKGNFPGRFSGRQFSNSRSEMNVSTLELGDSALYLCASSGTSGRDTQYFGPGTRLTVL.

Comment on this clonotype: A much larger clone is a single base away; this may be a read error. The chain employs TRBV18 and TRBJ2-1; D unresolved. Germline V lookup: CDR1 KGHSH, CDR2 LQKENI. The CDR3 loop spans 14 amino acids. The CDR3 here is CASSPTRASDEQSF. The CDR3 bases are TGTGCCAGCTCACCAACAAGGGCCTCAGATGAGCAGTCCTTC.

J is TRBJ2-7 and V is TRBV7-2; D unresolved. The CDR3 has 12 amino acids. V was pared by 5 bases and J by 3 bases, with 8 bases between. Germline V lookup: CDR1 SGHTA, CDR2 FQGNSA. CDR3 sequence (DNA): TGTGCCAGCAGCCCCCCGGACTACGAGCAGTACTTC. The encoded protein is CASSPPDYEQYF.

This clonotype qualifies as medium-sized (0.01 to 0.1%). J is TRBJ2-3 and V is TRBV5-1, with 8 bases identical to TRBD1. J lost 5 bases, V lost 4 bases, and 6 bases had no gene match. Germline loops: CDR1 SGHRS, CDR2 YFSETQ. This CDR3 region has 14 residues. As DNA, the CDR3 is TGCGCCAGCAGCGAGGGACAGGTAGGAGATACGCAGTATTTT. This encodes CASSEGQVGDTQYF.

This clonotype has just a few counts. The DNA for the CDR3 is TGTGCCAGCAGCTCCCGTTTAGTGGGAGGAGAGACCCAGTACTTC. It yields the protein CASSSRLVGGETQYF. The genes are TRBV7-2 and TRBJ2-5; possible D gene TRBD2, 6 bases. There are 15 residues in the CDR3. Germline lookup yields CDR1 SGHTA and CDR2 FQGNSA. The ends were cut back, 4 bases at V and 4 bases at J, with 16 bases in the middle. Full variable domain (remainder filled in from reference TRBV7-2 and TRBJ2-5): GAGVSQSPSNKVTEKGKDVELRCDPISGHTALYWYRQSLGQGLEFLIYFQGNSAPDKSGLPSDRFSAERTGGSVSTLTIQRTQQEDSAVYLCASSSRLVGGETQYFGPGTRLLVL.

The chain employs TRBV5-5 and TRBJ1-6; D ambiguous. Trimming took off 0 bases at V and 8 bases at J, with 6 bases between the two ends. CDR3 length: 13 amino acids. Per the germline V gene, CDR1 is SGHKS and CDR2 is YYEKEE (reference sequence). CDR3 nucleotide sequence: TGTGCCAGCAGCTTGGATCCGGATTCACCCCTCCACTTT. As protein: CASSLDPDSPLHF. Full variable domain (remainder filled in from reference TRBV5-5 and TRBJ1-6): DAGVTQSPTHLIKTRGQQVTLRCSPISGHKSVSWYQQVLGQGPQFIFQYYEKEERGRGNFPDRFSARQFPNYSSELNVNALLLGDSALYLCASSLDPDSPLHFGNGTRLTVT.

The rearrangement joins TRBV7-2 to TRBJ2-1; D is unclear. CDR1 and CDR2 from the germline V gene are SGHTA and FQGNSA. This CDR3 has 13 residues. V was shortened by 5 bases and J by 7 bases, with 12 bases between the two germline ends. The CDR3 DNA is TGTGCCAGCAGCGCATGGGTCGGGAATGAGCAGTTCTTC. Translation gives CASSAWVGNEQFF.

This clonotype occurred a few times. V and J are TRBV3-1 and TRBJ2-5, with D unclear. Trimming cost V 6 bases and J 3 bases, with 5 bases left between them. From germline, CDR1 is LGHDT and CDR2 YNNKEL (reference sequence). There are 11 residues in the CDR3. CDR3 sequence (DNA): TGTGCCAGCAGAAACAAAGAGACCCAGTACTTC. Encoded protein: CASRNKETQYF.

The chain carries TRBV2 and TRBJ2-1; a weak D match, TRBD2 (6 bases). Trimming shortened V by 2 bases and J by 10 bases, and 24 bases separated the two germline ends. The germline V gene has CDR1 SNHLY and CDR2 FYNNEI. This CDR3 is 17 amino acids long. The CDR3 loop is CASSEPPAGMLAYEQFF. CDR3 sequence (DNA): TGTGCCAGCAGTGAACCCCCGGCGGGGATGTTAGCCTACGAGCAGTTCTTC.

This sequence joins TRBV11-2 and TRBJ2-3; 8 nucleotides match TRBD1. With 3 bases clipped from V and 4 bases from J, the junction kept 3 bases outside the gene matches. The CDR3 length is 14 residues. Germline CDR1 reads SGHAT; CDR2 reads FQNNGV. Written as DNA, the CDR3 is TGTGCCAGCAGCTTTCAGGGGGCCGCAGATACGCAGTATTTT. Amino acid sequence: CASSFQGAADTQYF.

This chain joins TRBV6-2 or TRBV6-3 and TRBJ1-1; D is uncertain. The V gene lost 5 bases and the J gene lost 0 bases, with 10 bases spanning the gap. Per the germline V gene, CDR1 is MNHEY and CDR2 is SVGEGT. CDR3 length equals 14 residues. In DNA form, the CDR3 reads TGTGCCAGCAGTAACGGATGGCTGAACACTGAAGCTTTCTTT. Encoded protein: CASSNGWLNTEAFF.

The chain recombines TRBV7-3 with TRBJ2-2, with D possibly called TRBD1 or TRBD2 (5 bases each). Trimming removed 5 bases from V and 3 bases from J, with 10 bases in between. The CDR3 has 14 residues. The V gene's germline CDR1 is SGHTA and CDR2 FQGTGA. The CDR3 sequence: CASSPRGDTGELFF. The CDR3 DNA follows: TGTGCCAGCAGCCCTCGAGGGGACACCGGGGAGCTGTTTTTT.

This clonotype occurred many times. The chain has TRBV6-2 or TRBV6-3 and TRBJ1-5; the D is unclear. The CDR3 runs to 14 residues. The V end was cut by 2 bases, the J end by 4 bases, with 9 bases between. Germline V gene lookup returns CDR1 MNHEY and CDR2 SVGEGT. CDR3 DNA sequence: TGTGCCAGCAGTTACGTACAGAGGAATCAGCCCCAGCATTTT. It codes for CASSYVQRNQPQHF.

The chain uses TRBV7-2 and TRBJ1-1, with D unresolved. This CDR3 has 12 residues. With 5 bases removed from V and 4 bases from J, the gap between germline ends came to 8 bases. Per the germline V gene, CDR1 is SGHTA and CDR2 is FQGNSA. The CDR3 DNA follows: TGTGCCAGCAGCACGTGGGGCACTGAAGCTTTCTTT. Encoded protein: CASSTWGTEAFF.

This chain uses TRBV20-1 with TRBJ2-1, with 7 bases identical to TRBD2. The CDR3 extends over 15 amino acids. V dropped 4 bases and J dropped 6; count of bases not matched to a gene: 12. Germline lookup yields CDR1 DFQATT and CDR2 SNEGSKA (reference sequence). The CDR3 coding sequence is TGCAGTGCTACCCTCAAGGGACTAAAGATCAATGAGCAGTTCTTC. Protein sequence: CSATLKGLKINEQFF.